The 7 T cell receptor beta chains in this list originate from one sample, sequenced in a study of shared clonotypes between healthy human individuals. Some clones are missing from TCRdb's copy, which holds only in-frame ones; the method was immunoSEQ multiplex PCR. Counted here are hundreds of thousands of clones, approximately 96% occurring once; the ten biggest clones make up roughly 0.12%. Terminally differentiated effector memory CD45RA+ cells were excluded by CCR7 positive selection of CD45RO-negative cells. Sequences were obtained from naive CD8+ T cells sorted from blood. The receptors were gathered from a woman between 25 and 40 years old in good health.

This clone was counted only a few times. V is TRBV6-1 and J is TRBJ2-3; D unclear. The CDR3 runs 15 residues. Between the trimmed V and J ends, which lost 3 bases and 3 bases, there was a span of 13 bases. Germline-derived CDR1 and CDR2 are MNHNS and SASEGT. The CDR3 is CASSEYSLRTDTQYF. DNA of the CDR3: TGTGCCAGCAGTGAGTACTCACTTAGGACAGATACGCAGTATTTT.

A word on this clone: Other DNA sequences in the sample encode the same CDR3. This chain connects TRBV27 to TRBJ1-4; 10 nucleotides line up with TRBD1. Germline V gene lookup returns CDR1 MNHEY and CDR2 SMNVEV (reference sequence). V shed 4 bases and J 7 bases; nucleotides not matched to a gene: 3. The CDR3 contains 14 residues. The CDR3 DNA follows: TGTGCCAGCAGTTGGACAGGGGGAGGTGAAAAACTGTTTTTT. It encodes CASSWTGGGEKLFF. Complete variable domain (other parts from reference TRBV27 and TRBJ1-4): EAQVTQNPRYLITVTGKKLTVTCSQNMNHEYMSWYRQDPGLGLRQIYYSMNVEVTDKGDVPEGYKVSRKEKRNFPLILESPSPNQTSLYFCASSWTGGGEKLFFGSGTQLSVL.

This chain connects TRBV7-8 to TRBJ1-1; tentatively, D is TRBD1 (5 bases). The CDR3 runs 13 residues. Germline CDR1 is SGHVS and CDR2 is FQNEAQ. V lost 5 bases and J lost 4, with 11 bases in between. CDR3 sequence: CASSQGPTTEAFF. CDR3 bases: TGTGCCAGCAGCCAGGGCCCTACCACTGAAGCTTTCTTT. Together with reference TRBV7-8 and TRBJ1-1, the CDR3 gives the full variable domain: GAGVSQSPRYKVAKRGQDVALRCDPISGHVSLFWYQQALGQGPEFLTYFQNEAQLDKSGLPSDRFFAERPEGSVSTLKIQRTQQEDSAVYLCASSQGPTTEAFFGQGTRLTVV.

In nucleotides, the CDR3 is TGTGCCAGCAGTTACGATCCGACTGACACGAACACTGAAGCTTTCTTT. Translated: CASSYDPTDTNTEAFF. The chain links TRBV6-5 to TRBJ1-1; D is uncertain. Germline-derived CDR1 and CDR2 are MNHEY and SVGAGI. Trimming removed 2 bases at V and 1 base at J, with 14 bases between. CDR3 length equals 16 residues.

This chain joins TRBV5-8 and TRBJ1-5; the D gene is possibly TRBD1 (5 bases). Germline loops: CDR1 SGHTS, CDR2 YDEGEE. Trimming removed 3 bases at V and 2 bases at J, with 12 bases between. The length of the CDR3 is 15 residues. CDR3 in amino acids: CASSSPGGGNQPQHF. In DNA, the CDR3 is TGTGCCAGCAGCTCGCCTGGGGGTGGCAATCAGCCCCAGCATTTT.

This rearrangement joins TRBV18 to TRBJ1-5; D remains ambiguous. The CDR3 consists of 14 residues. V gave up 1 base and J gave up 6 bases, with 10 bases separating them. From germline, CDR1 is KGHSH and CDR2 LQKENI. Written as DNA, the CDR3 is TGTGCCAGCTCACCACTTCGCTCGACTCAGCCCCAGCATTTT. It is translated as CASSPLRSTQPQHF.

The rearrangement links TRBV5-6 to TRBJ2-7; D may be TRBD2 (5 bases). The germline gives CDR1 SGHDT, CDR2 YYEEEE. The CDR3 loop spans 15 amino acids. V was pared by 0 bases and J by 4 bases, with 14 bases between. CDR3 nucleotides: TGTGCCAGCAGCTTGGACCCCACTCGGGATTACGAGCAGTACTTC. Its translation is CASSLDPTRDYEQYF.